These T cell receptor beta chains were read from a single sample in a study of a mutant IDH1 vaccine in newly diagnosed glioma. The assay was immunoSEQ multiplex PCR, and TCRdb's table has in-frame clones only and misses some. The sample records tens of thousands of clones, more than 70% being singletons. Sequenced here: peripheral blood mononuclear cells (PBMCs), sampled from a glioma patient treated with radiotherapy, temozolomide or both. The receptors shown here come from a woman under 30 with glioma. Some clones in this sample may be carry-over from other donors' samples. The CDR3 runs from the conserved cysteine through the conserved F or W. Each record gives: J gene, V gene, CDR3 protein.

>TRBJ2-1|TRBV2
CASRGIYEQFF
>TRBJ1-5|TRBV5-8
CASSLEQGGQPQHF
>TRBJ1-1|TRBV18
CASSPITGAAEAFF
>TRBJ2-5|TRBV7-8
CASSLGTGVRETQYF
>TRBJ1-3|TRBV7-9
CASSFDGSSGNTIYF
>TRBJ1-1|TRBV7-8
CASSQTDGLNTEAFF
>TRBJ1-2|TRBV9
CASTAGTGNYGYTF
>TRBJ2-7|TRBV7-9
CASSSTAYEQYF
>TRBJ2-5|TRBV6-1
CASSALSRSGGGETQYF
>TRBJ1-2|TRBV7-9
CASSLGTNYGYTF
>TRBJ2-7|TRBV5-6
CASRGVYEQYF
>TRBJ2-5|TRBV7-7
CASSHGTMETQYF
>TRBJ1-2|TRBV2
CASSEEGYTF
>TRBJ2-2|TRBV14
CASSVRLAGELFF
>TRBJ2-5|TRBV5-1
CASSPVGQGEAETQYF
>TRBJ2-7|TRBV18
CASSDSPHEQYF
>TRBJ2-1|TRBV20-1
CSAAVLNEQFF